The rows below give T cell receptor beta chains drawn from one sample of a study. A single record per CDR3 protein comes from TCRdb applying MiXCR to the RT-PCR reads. The sample has about 700,000 distinct CDR3 sequences; approximately 15% are singletons. Sequencing used memory CD4+ T cells from blood. These receptors all stem from a female donor in good health, serving as a healthy control. The CDR3 runs from the conserved cysteine through the conserved F or W. A D gene is named only where the DNA matches it firmly.

V gene: TRBV10-3; J gene: TRBJ1-3; D gene: TRBD1; CDR3 protein: CASRGTGWDGNTIYF
V gene: TRBV6-6; J gene: TRBJ2-3; D gene: TRBD2; CDR3 protein: CASSYSGGGGGPPDTQYF
V gene: TRBV20-1; J gene: TRBJ2-5; D gene: TRBD1; CDR3 protein: CSAMDRWLVHEETQYF
V gene: TRBV9; J gene: TRBJ2-2; D gene: TRBD1; CDR3 protein: CASSVTTTRQGAFGGTGELFF
V gene: TRBV12-3/TRBV12-4; J gene: TRBJ1-4; D gene: TRBD1; CDR3 protein: CASRRQGTGEKLFF
V gene: TRBV4-1; J gene: TRBJ1-2; D gene: NA; CDR3 protein: CASSQEQGDGSSGYTF
V gene: TRBV20-1; J gene: TRBJ2-7; D gene: TRBD1; CDR3 protein: CSARDRPGQGSTLSYEQYF
V gene: TRBV24-1; J gene: TRBJ2-1; D gene: NA; CDR3 protein: CATRSGLGDNEQFF
V gene: TRBV28; J gene: TRBJ2-7; D gene: NA; CDR3 protein: CASILSGSRSYEQYF
V gene: TRBV4-1; J gene: TRBJ2-1; D gene: TRBD2; CDR3 protein: CASSQDLETVGGRTSNEQFF
V gene: TRBV20-1; J gene: TRBJ2-2; D gene: TRBD2; CDR3 protein: CSAPGTSGNTGELFF
V gene: TRBV28; J gene: TRBJ2-1; D gene: NA; CDR3 protein: CASSLIFDNEQFF
V gene: TRBV7-2; J gene: TRBJ1-2; D gene: NA; CDR3 protein: CASRLRGVGAYGYTF
V gene: TRBV6-2/TRBV6-3; J gene: TRBJ2-7; D gene: TRBD1; CDR3 protein: CASSPWDRETYEQYF
V gene: TRBV20-1; J gene: TRBJ2-4; D gene: TRBD1; CDR3 protein: CSASLLGQVQYF
V gene: TRBV7-2; J gene: TRBJ1-5; D gene: NA; CDR3 protein: CASSLGQMYQPQHF
V gene: TRBV6-2/TRBV6-3; J gene: TRBJ2-3; D gene: TRBD2; CDR3 protein: CASTSGTTHTTQYF
V gene: TRBV27; J gene: TRBJ2-7; D gene: TRBD2; CDR3 protein: CASRGTSLYEQYF
V gene: TRBV6-5; J gene: TRBJ2-7; D gene: NA; CDR3 protein: CASSQVRGPVGEQYF
V gene: TRBV4-3; J gene: TRBJ2-1; D gene: TRBD2; CDR3 protein: CASSQEGSGSYNEQFF
V gene: TRBV20-1; J gene: TRBJ1-1; D gene: NA; CDR3 protein: CSASGDYLAFF
V gene: TRBV7-2; J gene: TRBJ2-3; D gene: NA; CDR3 protein: CASSPRGRGSTADTQYF
V gene: TRBV9; J gene: TRBJ2-1; D gene: TRBD2; CDR3 protein: CASSATSGNYNEQFF
V gene: TRBV9; J gene: TRBJ2-2; D gene: NA; CDR3 protein: CASSVELLNTGELFF
V gene: TRBV7-2; J gene: TRBJ2-4; D gene: TRBD1; CDR3 protein: CASSPQTGVAKNIQYF
V gene: TRBV6-1; J gene: TRBJ1-5; D gene: NA; CDR3 protein: CASSEQLSNQPQHF
V gene: TRBV9; J gene: TRBJ2-2; D gene: NA; CDR3 protein: CASSVVTGEFTGELFF
V gene: TRBV5-1; J gene: TRBJ2-5; D gene: NA; CDR3 protein: CASSLIEWGGRETQYF
V gene: TRBV2; J gene: TRBJ1-5; D gene: TRBD1; CDR3 protein: CASSAGAGQGNNQPQHF
V gene: TRBV20-1; J gene: TRBJ2-5; D gene: TRBD1; CDR3 protein: CSATDRGQETQYF
V gene: TRBV20-1; J gene: TRBJ2-7; D gene: TRBD2; CDR3 protein: CSARDPSGPSYEQYF
V gene: TRBV20-1; J gene: TRBJ2-2; D gene: NA; CDR3 protein: CSATRTTGTGELFF
V gene: TRBV20-1; J gene: TRBJ2-7; D gene: TRBD1; CDR3 protein: CSATGTGGRSSYEQYF
V gene: TRBV20-1; J gene: TRBJ1-2; D gene: NA; CDR3 protein: CSASNQGSGYTF
V gene: TRBV6-1; J gene: TRBJ1-2; D gene: TRBD1; CDR3 protein: CASSARGRGGNYGYTF
V gene: TRBV28; J gene: TRBJ1-5; D gene: NA; CDR3 protein: CASSFPRVSQPQHF
V gene: TRBV12-3/TRBV12-4; J gene: TRBJ2-3; D gene: TRBD2; CDR3 protein: CASRPSGARGTDTQYF
V gene: TRBV12-3/TRBV12-4; J gene: TRBJ1-6; D gene: NA; CDR3 protein: CASSFRGPGGSPLHF
V gene: TRBV7-3; J gene: TRBJ2-2; D gene: NA; CDR3 protein: CASGRQDTGELFF
V gene: TRBV20-1; J gene: TRBJ2-1; D gene: TRBD2; CDR3 protein: CSELAGEFDNEQFF
V gene: TRBV6-2/TRBV6-3; J gene: TRBJ2-3; D gene: TRBD2; CDR3 protein: CASGLAGLSTDTQYF
V gene: TRBV12-3/TRBV12-4; J gene: TRBJ1-3; D gene: NA; CDR3 protein: CASSFMGGEGNTIYF
V gene: TRBV6-2/TRBV6-3; J gene: TRBJ1-1; D gene: NA; CDR3 protein: CASSYSTELKAFF
V gene: TRBV7-6; J gene: TRBJ2-3; D gene: TRBD2; CDR3 protein: CASSPRSGGATDTQYF
V gene: TRBV15; J gene: TRBJ1-6; D gene: NA; CDR3 protein: CATSRGQDAYNSPLHF
V gene: TRBV5-1; J gene: TRBJ2-1; D gene: NA; CDR3 protein: CASSISQEFGEQFF
V gene: TRBV7-2; J gene: TRBJ1-4; D gene: TRBD1; CDR3 protein: CASSLGQGAESEKLFF
V gene: TRBV4-1; J gene: TRBJ1-4; D gene: NA; CDR3 protein: CASSQNYLDGYLNNEKLFF
V gene: TRBV9; J gene: TRBJ2-2; D gene: NA; CDR3 protein: CASSVGVIRFTGELFF